This T cell receptor beta chain stems from a study of T cells after yellow fever vaccination (dated by TCRdb to between 2019 and 2020). Study-level background: The SMART-Seq v4 Ultra Low Input RNA kit was used to prepare libraries from fractions with low cell numbers. To follow T-cell clones before and after both primary and booster YFV17D yellow fever vaccination, bulk TCR alpha and beta repertoires underwent longitudinal sequencing. Two healthy male donors made up the cohort, one aged 18 to 30 years and the other aged 30 to 40 years. Blood samples were taken at several timepoints before and after primary and secondary immunization, and bulk PBMC replicates and cell subsets were isolated. General conclusions and limits of the study: Because only a couple of donors were included in the study, the extent to which the findings can be generalized is limited. Computational filtering was required because FACS-sorted repertoires could contain abundant contaminating clonotypes from the bulk population. The secondary T-cell response was found to be weaker but faster than the primary response, with a peak reached on day 5 rather than on day 15. A small fraction of clonotypes appeared in both the CD4 and CD8 compartments, likely as a result of convergent recombination. Most clones expanded after primary vaccination were re-detected after the booster (about 96% of CD4 and around 86% of CD8), suggesting broad memory maintenance.

The cysteine opens and the phenylalanine closes a CDR3 of 13 amino acids. Of all the DNA, just the CDR3 is kept, 39 bases in frame from base 1. Trimming removed 4 bases from V and 5 bases from J; the gene matches leave 4 bases unexplained. The germline V gene (reference sequence) sets CDR1 to DFQATT and CDR2 to SNEGSKA. Synthesis of TCR cDNA relied on 5'RACE template switching, a step that introduced a universal primer site along with unique molecular identifiers. Priming for cDNA synthesis came from both the TCR alpha and TCR beta constant segments. Library amplification used two PCR steps, and the second PCR step added sample barcodes and sequencing adapters. Sequencing of libraries was done on Illumina HiSeq 2500 (2x100 bp) or NovaSeq (2x150 bp). As for how the authors treated the data: Reads were demultiplexed and collapsed into UMI consensus sequences with MIGEC, and V(D)J alignment was performed with MiXCR. Vaccine-responding clonotypes were identified with edgeR using replicate PBMC samples, with FDR below 0.01 and a log2 fold change above 5 up to day 15 being required. CD4 or CD8 identity was assigned to each bulk clonotype according to whether the clonotype was present at higher abundance in the sequenced CD4 repertoire or the sequenced CD8 repertoire. Through fastp at Q25 and MiXCR, TCRdb rebuilt clones from the public reads, retaining in-frame beta chains. Under each unique CDR3 protein, matching rows form one entry showing the most common genes and DNA. The V and J calls were not made by the authors but by TCRdb's processing. The sample table shows 550,000 or so distinct CDR3 sequences, and about 19% are seen once. The ten largest clones capture around an eighth of the sample.

In light of the paper, this sample's treatment or condition label describes: live attenuated yellow fever vaccine strain. Two biological replicates of bulk PBMCs were collected at each blood-draw timepoint. A standard Ficoll-Paque protocol was used to isolate PBMCs from peripheral blood. RNA was extracted with TriZol from bulk PBMCs, CD4 and CD8 fractions, and dextramer-positive and dextramer-negative fractions. Comment on this clonotype: Its antigen target is currently unknown. Base-call qualities are not available, and no considerably larger clone is one nucleotide away.

This receptor was obtained from a man aged 25 to 45 who received the YFV17D yellow fever vaccine. The sequences come from PBMCs, collected 15 days after the yellow fever booster vaccination. The chain is made from TRBV20-1 and TRBJ1-5; 8 central bases correspond to TRBD1. The CDR3 region reads CSAIRGRDQPQHF. The sequenced DNA is TGCAGTGCTATCAGGGGGCGAGATCAGCCCCAGCATTTT.